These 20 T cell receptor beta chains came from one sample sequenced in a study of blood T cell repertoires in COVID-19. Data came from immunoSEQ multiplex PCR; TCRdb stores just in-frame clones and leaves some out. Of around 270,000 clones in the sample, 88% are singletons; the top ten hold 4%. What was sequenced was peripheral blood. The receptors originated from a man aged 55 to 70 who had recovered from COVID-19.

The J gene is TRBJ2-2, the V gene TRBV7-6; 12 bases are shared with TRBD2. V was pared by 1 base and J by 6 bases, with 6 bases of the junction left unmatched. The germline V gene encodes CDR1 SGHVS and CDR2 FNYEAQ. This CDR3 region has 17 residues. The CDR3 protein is CASSLESSGGAPGELFF. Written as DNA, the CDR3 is TGTGCCAGCAGCTTAGAATCTAGCGGGGGGGCCCCCGGGGAGCTGTTTTTT.

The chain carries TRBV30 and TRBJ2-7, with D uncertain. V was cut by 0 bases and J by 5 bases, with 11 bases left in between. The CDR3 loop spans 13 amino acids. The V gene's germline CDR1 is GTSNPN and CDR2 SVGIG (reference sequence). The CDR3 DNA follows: TGTGCCTGGAGTGTAGACACTGTGAACGAGCAGTACTTC. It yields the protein CAWSVDTVNEQYF. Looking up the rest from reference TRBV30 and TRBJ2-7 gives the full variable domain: SQTIHQWPATLVQPVGSPLSLECTVEGTSNPNLYWYRQAAGRGLQLLFYSVGIGQISSEVPQNLSASRPQDRQFILSSKKLLLSDSGFYLCAWSVDTVNEQYFGPGTRLTVT.

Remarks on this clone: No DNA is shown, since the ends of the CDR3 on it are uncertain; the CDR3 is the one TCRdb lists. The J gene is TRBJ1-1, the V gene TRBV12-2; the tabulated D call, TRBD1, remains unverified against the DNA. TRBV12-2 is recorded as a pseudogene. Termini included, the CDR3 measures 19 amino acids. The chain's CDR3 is CASRLAFWAGGIIGAEAFF.

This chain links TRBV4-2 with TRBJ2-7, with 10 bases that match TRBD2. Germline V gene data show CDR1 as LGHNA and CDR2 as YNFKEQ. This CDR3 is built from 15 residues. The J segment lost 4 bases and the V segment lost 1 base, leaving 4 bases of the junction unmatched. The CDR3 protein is CASSQVLAGGYEQYF. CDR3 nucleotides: TGTGCCAGCAGCCAAGTTTTAGCGGGGGGATACGAGCAGTACTTC.

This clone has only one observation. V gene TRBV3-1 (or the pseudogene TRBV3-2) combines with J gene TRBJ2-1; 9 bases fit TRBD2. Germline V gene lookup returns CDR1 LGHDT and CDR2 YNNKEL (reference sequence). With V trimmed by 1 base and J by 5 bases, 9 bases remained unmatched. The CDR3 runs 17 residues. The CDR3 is CASSQAYSWTSDNEQFF. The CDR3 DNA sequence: TGTGCCAGCAGCCAAGCCTATAGTTGGACTAGCGACAATGAGCAGTTCTTC.

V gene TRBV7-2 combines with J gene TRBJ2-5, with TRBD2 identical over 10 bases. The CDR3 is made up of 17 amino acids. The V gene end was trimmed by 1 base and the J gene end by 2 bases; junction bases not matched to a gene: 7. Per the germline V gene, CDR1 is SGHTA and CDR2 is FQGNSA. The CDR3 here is CASSLGPASGGQETQYF. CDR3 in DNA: TGTGCCAGCAGCTTAGGGCCAGCTAGCGGGGGACAAGAGACCCAGTACTTC.

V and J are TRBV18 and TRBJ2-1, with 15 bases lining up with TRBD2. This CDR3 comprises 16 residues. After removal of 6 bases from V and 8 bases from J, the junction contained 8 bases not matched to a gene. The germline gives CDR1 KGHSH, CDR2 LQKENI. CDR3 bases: TGTGCCAGCTCGGGACTAGCGGGGGGCCCTATGGATGAGCAGTTCTTC. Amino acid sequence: CASSGLAGGPMDEQFF.

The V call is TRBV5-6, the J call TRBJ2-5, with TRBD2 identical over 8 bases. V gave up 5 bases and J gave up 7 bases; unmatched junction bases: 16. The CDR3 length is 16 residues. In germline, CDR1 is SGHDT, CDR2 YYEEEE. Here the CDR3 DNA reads TGTGCCAGCAGTCCCTCTACCGGCGGGGGGACGGTGACCCAGTACTTC. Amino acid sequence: CASSPSTGGGTVTQYF.

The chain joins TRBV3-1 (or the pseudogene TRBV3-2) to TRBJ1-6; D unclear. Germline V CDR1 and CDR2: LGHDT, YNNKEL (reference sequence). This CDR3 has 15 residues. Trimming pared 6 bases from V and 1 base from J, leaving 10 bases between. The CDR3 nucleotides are TGTGCCAGCAGTTCCAGTGTATCCTATAATTCACCCCTCCACTTT. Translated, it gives CASSSSVSYNSPLHF.

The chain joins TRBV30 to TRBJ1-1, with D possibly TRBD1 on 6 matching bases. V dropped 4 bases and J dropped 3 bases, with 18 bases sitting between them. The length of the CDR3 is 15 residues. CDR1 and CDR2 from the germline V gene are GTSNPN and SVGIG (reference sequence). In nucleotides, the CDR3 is TGTGCCTGGATGGGGGGCGGGGGCCCCTACACTGAAGCTTTCTTT. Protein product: CAWMGGGGPYTEAFF.

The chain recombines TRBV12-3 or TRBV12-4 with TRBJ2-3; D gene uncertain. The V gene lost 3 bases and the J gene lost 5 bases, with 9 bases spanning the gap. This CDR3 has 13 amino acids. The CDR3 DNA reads TGTGCCAGCAGTTTTTTTCGCGGAGATACGCAGTATTTT. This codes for CASSFFRGDTQYF.

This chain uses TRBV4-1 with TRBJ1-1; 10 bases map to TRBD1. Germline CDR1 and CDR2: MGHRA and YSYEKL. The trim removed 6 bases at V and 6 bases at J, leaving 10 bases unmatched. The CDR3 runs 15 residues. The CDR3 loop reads CASRHPGQGSAEAFF. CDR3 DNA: TGCGCCAGCAGACACCCGGGACAGGGGAGCGCTGAAGCTTTCTTT.

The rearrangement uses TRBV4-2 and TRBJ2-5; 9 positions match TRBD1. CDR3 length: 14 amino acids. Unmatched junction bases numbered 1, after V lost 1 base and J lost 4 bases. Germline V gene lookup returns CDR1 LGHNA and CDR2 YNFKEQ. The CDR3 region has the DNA TGTGCCAGCAGCCAAGGACAGGGGGGAGAGACCCAGTACTTC. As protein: CASSQGQGGETQYF.

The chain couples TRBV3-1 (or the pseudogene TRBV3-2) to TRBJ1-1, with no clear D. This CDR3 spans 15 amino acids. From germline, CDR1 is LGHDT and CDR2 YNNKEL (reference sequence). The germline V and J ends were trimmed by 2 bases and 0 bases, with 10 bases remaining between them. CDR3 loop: CASSQLPPVNTEAFF. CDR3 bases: TGTGCCAGCAGCCAATTACCCCCAGTGAACACTGAAGCTTTCTTT.

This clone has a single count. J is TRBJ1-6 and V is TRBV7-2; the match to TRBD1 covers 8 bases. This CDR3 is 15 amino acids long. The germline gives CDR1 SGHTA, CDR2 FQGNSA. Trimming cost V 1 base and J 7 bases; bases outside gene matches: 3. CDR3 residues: CASSLGRTGNSPLHF. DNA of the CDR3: TGTGCCAGCAGCTTAGGCAGGACAGGGAATTCACCCCTCCACTTT.

The CDR3 sequence: CASREQGRRVGSSYEQYF. CDR3 nucleotides: TGTGCCAGCAGGGAACAGGGAAGGCGTGTGGGAAGCTCCTACGAGCAGTACTTC. J is TRBJ2-7 and V is TRBV6-1; D possibly corresponds to TRBD1 (6 bases). There are 18 residues in the CDR3. Germline V gene data show CDR1 as MNHNS and CDR2 as SASEGT. V was cut by 6 bases and J by 0 bases, with 24 bases left in between.

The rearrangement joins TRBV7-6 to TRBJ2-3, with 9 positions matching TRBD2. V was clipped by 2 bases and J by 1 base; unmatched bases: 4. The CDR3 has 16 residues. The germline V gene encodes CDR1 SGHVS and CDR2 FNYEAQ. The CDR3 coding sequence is TGTGCCAGCAGCTTATCCCTAGCGGGGCGCACAGATACGCAGTATTTT. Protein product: CASSLSLAGRTDTQYF.

CDR3: CASSLGGSGASTDTQYF. The CDR3 nucleotides read TGCGCCAGCAGCTTGGGGGGGAGCGGGGCCTCCACAGATACGCAGTATTTT. V and J are TRBV5-1 and TRBJ2-3; the match to TRBD2 covers 7 bases. The V gene end was trimmed by 0 bases and the J gene end by 2 bases; junction bases not matched to a gene: 9. The CDR3 spans 17 residues. Germline CDR1 and CDR2: SGHRS and YFSETQ.

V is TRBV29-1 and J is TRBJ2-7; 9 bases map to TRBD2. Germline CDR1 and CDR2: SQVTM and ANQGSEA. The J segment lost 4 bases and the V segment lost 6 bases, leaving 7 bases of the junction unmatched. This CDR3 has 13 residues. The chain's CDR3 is CSVKPGLAYEQYF. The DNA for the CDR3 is TGCAGCGTCAAACCGGGACTAGCTTACGAGCAGTACTTC.

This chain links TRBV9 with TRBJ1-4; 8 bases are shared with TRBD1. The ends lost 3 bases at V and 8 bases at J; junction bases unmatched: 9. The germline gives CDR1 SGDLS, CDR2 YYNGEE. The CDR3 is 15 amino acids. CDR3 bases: TGTGCCAGCAGCGCCCATCAGGGGGCTATGGAAAAACTGTTTTTT. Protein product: CASSAHQGAMEKLFF. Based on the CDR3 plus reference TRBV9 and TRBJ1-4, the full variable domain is DSGVTQTPKHLITATGQRVTLRCSPRSGDLSVYWYQQSLDQGLQFLIQYYNGEERAKGNILERFSAQQFPDLHSELNLSSLELGDSALYFCASSAHQGAMEKLFFGSGTQLSVL.